This T cell receptor (beta chain) comes out of a study of OX40 agonist ivuxolimab in advanced cancers. TCRdb's copy holds only in-frame clones and misses some; the assay was immunoSEQ multiplex PCR. The sample holds about 80,000 clones, approximately 86% seen once. The study, taken as a whole, reports: Some nonresponders likewise displayed low normalized T-cell clonal expansion. More expanded clones were found, on average, in CD8+ than in CD4+ T cells. Individuals who were partial responders at 0.1-3.0 mg/kg had clonal expansion that ranked among the lowest.

Remarks on this clone: Its antigen is still unknown.

The starting material was CD4+ or CD8+ T cells sorted from blood, obtained in a trial of the OX40 agonist ivuxolimab. This TCR was sampled from an adult with an advanced solid tumor such as melanoma, head and neck, liver or kidney cancer.

CDR3 nucleotide sequence: TGTGCCAGCAGCCAAGTACTAGCGGGGGGGCAAGAGACCCAGTACTTC. Protein sequence: CASSQVLAGGQETQYF. The chain uses TRBV4-2 and TRBJ2-5, with TRBD2 matching over 13 bases. The CDR3 is 16 residues long. J was trimmed by 2 bases and V by 1 base; bases with no gene match: 1. Looked up from germline, CDR1 is LGHNA and CDR2 is YNFKEQ.